This T cell receptor (beta chain) derives from a study of beta chain features in type 1 diabetes. General study points: A definitive answer on HLA type influencing TCRB rearrangement was not reached here. Among patients with Type 1 diabetes, TCRB CDR3s were moderately but significantly shorter in every one of the four CD4+ subsets.

The authors reverse transcribed all of the isolated RNA, so sequencing captured expressed TCRB transcripts. Sequencing used immunoSEQ multiplex PCR; TCRdb keeps in-frame clones, though not all of them. Of 150,000 to 190,000 clones in the sample, around 10% were seen once. In total, each donor contributed a single heparinised blood draw that averaged around 100 mL. CD4+ naive, central memory, regulatory and stem cell-like memory cells were sorted via CD45RO/CCR7/CD25/CD127/CD95/CD27. Trimming removed 3 bases from V and 3 bases from J; junction bases left unmatched: 7. Germline V gene lookup returns CDR1 SGHDT and CDR2 YYEEEE. The CDR3 has 15 residues. This clone was detected a few times. As yet, its antigen is unknown.

The clonotype was recovered from a man aged 25-45 years with type 1 diabetes. Sequencing input: central memory CD4+ T cells from blood. The V gene is TRBV5-6, the J gene TRBJ2-7, with 9 bases matching TRBD1. CDR3 loop: CASSSGTGYLYEQYF. CDR3 nucleotide sequence: TGTGCCAGCAGCTCCGGGACAGGGTATCTCTACGAGCAGTACTTC.